This T cell receptor (beta chain) emerged from a study of a mutant IDH1 vaccine in newly diagnosed glioma. Study-wide background: Vaccines were begun 4-6 weeks after radiotherapy alone, or with temozolomide cycles. Visits designated V12 and V13 were conducted at weeks 35 and 47, respectively. Whole-study findings and limits: Among patients, around 95% showed immune responses induced by the vaccine.

The germline V gene has CDR1 MNHEY and CDR2 SMNVEV (reference sequence). The length of the CDR3 is 17 residues. V lost 6 bases and J 3 bases, leaving 24 bases between the germline ends. Time point specified: week 47, end of study. A 20-mer mutant IDH1 peptide at 300 ug was injected subcutaneously with topical imiquimod. The protocol was immunoSEQ multiplex PCR, while the TCRdb copy is restricted to in-frame clones and leaves out a portion. This sample carries tens of thousands of clones, over 80% of them seen once, and the ten largest clones take more than 3%. Comments on this clone: Its antigen is undetermined.

This clonotype was sampled from a woman in her 50s with glioma. The V call is TRBV27, the J call TRBJ2-7, with D perhaps TRBD1 (6 bases). Material: PBMCs, obtained from a glioma patient whose treatment included an IDH1 peptide vaccine. CDR3 loop: CASSKNPSGHGGYEQYF. The CDR3 DNA is TGTGCCAGCAGCAAAAACCCCTCGGGACATGGAGGCTACGAGCAGTACTTC.